This TCR beta chain was documented in a study of molecular identifiers for immune sequencing clone quantification. On the study more broadly: Five portions were made in replicates from RNA of approximately 22,000 or 94,000 naive CD8 cells, and four underwent sequencing. Findings and caveats of the study: Reportedly, one cell's Jurkat TCR RNA was detected within one million naive CD8 cells. Clones above 20 RNA copies contained over 99% of effector molecules and under 1% of naive molecules.

TCRdb processed the PCR reads anew with MiXCR; each CDR3 protein has one entry. The sample has around 460,000 distinct CDR3 sequences, around 23% seen once. This clonotype was recorded many times. Its antigen is as yet unknown. The TCR was taken from a human donor in good health. Some libraries in this study had Jurkat cell RNA spiked in. Sequencing input: naive CD8+ T cells from blood, with Jurkat cell RNA spiked in. Subset defined: FACS-sorted CD8+CD4-CCR7+CD45RA+ naive T cells.

For the CDR3, the DNA is TGTGCCAGCAGCCCCGAGGCAGGGCAACACACAGATACGCAGTATTTT. This translates into CASSPEAGQHTDTQYF. The chain employs TRBV12-3 or TRBV12-4 and TRBJ2-3; TRBD1 is a possible D gene (5 bases). Trimming shortened V by 6 bases and J by 2 bases, and 18 bases separated the two germline ends. The CDR3 runs to 16 residues.